This TCR beta chain was profiled in a study of blood T cell repertoires in COVID-19. The CDR3 runs 16 residues. Looked up from germline, CDR1 is SGHAT and CDR2 is FQNNGV. V shed 3 bases and J shed 4 bases, with 18 bases lying between them. As processed by the authors: Estimation of nucleated cell counts was performed using reference gene primer amplification. Repertoires were generated with immunoSEQ multiplex PCR, while TCRdb's copy carries only in-frame clones and drops some. V and J calls and clone size are given by that table; D and trimming were obtained from the DNA. This table has some 40,000 clones, over 65% appearing once.

The chain employs TRBV11-2 and TRBJ1-2; perhaps TRBD1 as D (5 bases). Sequencing was carried out using peripheral blood. This TCR was sampled from a man aged 50 or older with active or convalescent COVID-19. The CDR3 loop is CASSLGGARTSYGYTF. In nucleotides, the CDR3 is TGTGCCAGCAGCTTGGGAGGGGCCCGTACCTCCTATGGCTACACCTTC.